This note documents a single T cell receptor beta chain sequence. Its antigen is currently unknown. This sample is drawn from a study of cytomegalovirus exposure and HLA in healthy donors. Points from the study as a whole: The authors considered a cluster of highly shared sequence variants likely to be a sequencing artifact. In a later analysis, V- and J-gene trimming of beta chains associated with a DCLRE1C missense variant, replicated independently. Later work showed greater clonal expansion in HLA-associated TCR beta chains than in equally common others.

The PCR was carried out with 60 Vbeta primers and 13 Jbeta primers. Method: immunoSEQ multiplex PCR; TCRdb's copy keeps in-frame clones and lacks some. The sample consists of about 89,000 clones, around 85% of them appearing once. Germline V lookup: CDR1 MNHNS, CDR2 SASEGT. With 7 bases clipped from V and 4 bases from J, the junction kept 7 bases outside the gene matches. There are 14 residues in the CDR3. Sample: PBMCs. V usage is TRBV6-1 and J usage is TRBJ2-5; 9 positions agree with TRBD2. The clonotype was recovered from a middle-aged man in good health and CMV-seropositive. CDR3 DNA sequence: TGTGCCAGCATCTGGGGAGCGGGAGGAGAGACCCAGTACTTC. The encoded protein is CASIWGAGGETQYF.